This entry features one T cell receptor beta chain sequence. This entry belongs to a study of cytomegalovirus exposure and HLA in healthy donors. CDR1 MDHEN and CDR2 SYDVKM come from the germline V gene. V was shortened by 5 bases and J by 11 bases, with 18 bases between the two germline ends. This CDR3 is built from 13 residues. Researchers ran the PCR with 60 Vbeta and 13 Jbeta primers. Produced via immunoSEQ multiplex PCR; TCRdb's table is partial and in-frame only. The profile shows 150,000 or so clones, roughly 80% of them singletons. The clonotype comes from a man aged 40-49 years in good health and CMV-seronegative. Sequenced material: PBMCs. V and J are TRBV28 and TRBJ2-5; D may be TRBD1 (6 bases). The DNA of the CDR3 is TGTGCCAGCAGTCCGGGACAAGGTTTAGAGCAGTACTTC. Translating gives CASSPGQGLEQYF.